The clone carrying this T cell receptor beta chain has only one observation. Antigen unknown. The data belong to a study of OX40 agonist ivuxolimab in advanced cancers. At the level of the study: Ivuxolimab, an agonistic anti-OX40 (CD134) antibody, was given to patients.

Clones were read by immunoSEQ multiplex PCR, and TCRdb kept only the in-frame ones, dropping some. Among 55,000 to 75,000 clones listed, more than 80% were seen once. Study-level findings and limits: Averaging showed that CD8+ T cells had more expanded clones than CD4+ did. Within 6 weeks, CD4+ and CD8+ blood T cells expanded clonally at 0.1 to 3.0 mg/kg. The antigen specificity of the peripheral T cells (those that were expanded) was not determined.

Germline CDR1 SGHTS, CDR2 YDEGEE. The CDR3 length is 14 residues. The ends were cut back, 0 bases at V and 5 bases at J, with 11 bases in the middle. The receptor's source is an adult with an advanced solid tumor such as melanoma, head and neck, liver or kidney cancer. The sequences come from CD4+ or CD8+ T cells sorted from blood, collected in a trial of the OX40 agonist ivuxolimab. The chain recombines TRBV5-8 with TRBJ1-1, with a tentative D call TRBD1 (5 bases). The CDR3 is CASSLVGGRTEAFF. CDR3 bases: TGTGCCAGCAGCTTGGTGGGGGGAAGGACTGAAGCTTTCTTT.